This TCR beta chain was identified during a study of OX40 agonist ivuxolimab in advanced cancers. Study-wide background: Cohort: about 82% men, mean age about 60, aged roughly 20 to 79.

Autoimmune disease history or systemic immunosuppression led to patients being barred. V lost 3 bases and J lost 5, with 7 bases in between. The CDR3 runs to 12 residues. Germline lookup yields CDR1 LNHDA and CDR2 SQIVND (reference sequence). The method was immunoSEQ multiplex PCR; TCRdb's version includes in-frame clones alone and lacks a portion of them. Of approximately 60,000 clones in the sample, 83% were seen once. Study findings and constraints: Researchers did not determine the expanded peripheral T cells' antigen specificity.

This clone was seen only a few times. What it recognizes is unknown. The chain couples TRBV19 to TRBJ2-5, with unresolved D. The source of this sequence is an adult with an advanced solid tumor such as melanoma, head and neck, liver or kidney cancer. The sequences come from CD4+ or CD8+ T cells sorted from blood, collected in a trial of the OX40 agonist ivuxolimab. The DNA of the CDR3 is TGTGCCAGTAGTATTACTGGGGAGACCCAGTACTTC. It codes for CASSITGETQYF.